This T cell receptor (beta chain) was found in a study of blood T cells in healthy people across ages. Study observations and caveats: Aged donors had fewer naive CD4+ cells and lower diversity than long-lived donors.

About this clonotype: The target antigen is unknown.

Next came a second PCR, run for about 7 to 12 cycles, which used a sample-barcoded 5' primer along with a J-beta primer mix. A template-switch adaptor containing 12 random nucleotides labeled each cDNA molecule. TCRdb analysed the 5' RACE reads with MiXCR anew, one entry per CDR3 protein. Counted here are 700,000 to 1,000,000 distinct CDR3 sequences, approximately 48% occurring once; the ten biggest clones make up nearly 20%. The CDR3 runs 13 residues. The junction had 12 bases not matched to a gene; V was cut back by 6 bases and J by 11 bases. This clonotype originated in a man aged 55 to 69 in good health. Specimen: blood. This chain uses TRBV12-3 or TRBV12-4 with TRBJ1-1; the match to TRBD1 covers 7 bases. CDR3 residues: CASREQGTKEAFF. The DNA for the CDR3 is TGTGCCAGCAGAGAACAGGGGACGAAGGAGGCTTTCTTT.